In its sample, the clone carrying this T cell receptor (beta chain) was seen a few times. One entry per CDR3 protein results from TCRdb running MiXCR on the 5' RACE reads. The sample records 35,000 to 55,000 distinct CDR3 sequences, roughly a fifth being singletons. Tregs were sorted as CD4+CD25+CD127-/low cells. Per the germline V gene, CDR1 is SGHRS and CDR2 is YFSETQ. The CDR3 extends over 18 amino acids. The V segment lost 0 bases and the J segment 4 bases; nucleotides outside the gene matches: 8. The TCR was taken from a female donor with breast cancer. The chain recombines TRBV5-1 with TRBJ2-2; 11 nucleotides align to TRBD2. Sequencing was carried out using Tregs sorted from a lymph node. The chain's CDR3 is CASSLGLAGRSGTGELFF. The CDR3, as DNA: TGCGCCAGCAGCTTGGGACTAGCGGGACGCTCGGGCACCGGGGAGCTGTTTTTT.